Presented here are 24 T cell receptor beta chains from one specimen sequenced in a study of Ad26.COV2.S vaccination and SARS-CoV-2 variants. Specified treatment: approximately 18 received Ad26.COV2.S at low or high dose, single or two shots; roughly 5 received placebo; per-sample allocation not given. Material that was analyzed had been drawn on day 63 after the first vaccine or placebo injection. Data came from immunoSEQ multiplex PCR; TCRdb stores just in-frame clones and leaves some out. This sample carries some 450,000 clones, about 92% of them seen once, and the ten largest clones take around 4.2%. Sample: peripheral blood, taken in a trial of Ad26.COV2.S vaccine versus placebo. The receptor source for this set is a person between 18 and 65 years old who received the Ad26.COV2.S COVID-19 vaccine or a placebo.

This clone showed up just once. The gene calls are TRBV10-3 and TRBJ2-1, with D tentatively TRBD2 (6 bases). Germline loops: CDR1 ENHRY, CDR2 SYGVKD. V was trimmed by 0 bases and J by 2 bases, leaving 14 bases between them. CDR3 length equals 17 residues. This chain's CDR3 is CAISESGGESAYNEQFF. The DNA for the CDR3 is TGTGCCATCAGTGAGTCTGGCGGGGAGAGCGCCTACAATGAGCAGTTCTTC.

The chain is built from TRBV7-2 and TRBJ1-2; no reliable D call. This CDR3 spans 11 amino acids. Between the trimmed V and J ends, which lost 3 bases and 4 bases, there was a span of 3 bases. From germline, CDR1 is SGHTA and CDR2 FQGNSA. The CDR3 protein is CASSLAYGYTF. Written as DNA, the CDR3 is TGTGCCAGCAGCTTGGCCTATGGCTACACCTTC.

This sequence joins TRBV14 and TRBJ2-1; D may be TRBD2 (6 bases). The V gene's germline CDR1 is SGHDN and CDR2 FVKESK. The CDR3 is 15 residues long. V lost 1 base, J lost 2 bases, and 9 bases lay in between. The CDR3 region has the DNA TGTGCCAGCAGCCAAGTGTGGACTACCTACAATGAGCAGTTCTTC. Its protein product is CASSQVWTTYNEQFF.

The V gene is TRBV30, the J gene TRBJ1-1; no clear D gene. Trimming left V 1 base short and J 10 bases short, with 7 bases between. Germline loops: CDR1 GTSNPN, CDR2 SVGIG (reference sequence). This CDR3 region has 10 residues. The CDR3 sequence: CAWSGGRAFF. CDR3 DNA sequence: TGTGCCTGGAGTGGCGGACGAGCTTTCTTT. Combining the CDR3 with reference TRBV30 and TRBJ1-1 gives the whole variable domain SQTIHQWPATLVQPVGSPLSLECTVEGTSNPNLYWYRQAAGRGLQLLFYSVGIGQISSEVPQNLSASRPQDRQFILSSKKLLLSDSGFYLCAWSGGRAFFGQGTRLTVV.

The chain combines TRBV5-6 with TRBJ2-3; D not certain. Germline V gene sequence: CDR1 SGHDT, CDR2 YYEEEE. V dropped 4 bases and J dropped 0 bases, with 6 bases sitting between them. The CDR3 covers 13 residues. The CDR3 here is CASSGYSTDTQYF. In DNA, the CDR3 is TGTGCCAGCAGCGGATACAGCACAGATACGCAGTATTTT.

The CDR3 loop reads CASSEASGREQFF. The DNA of the CDR3 is TGTGCCAGTAGTGAAGCGAGCGGGAGGGAGCAGTTCTTC. The chain is built from TRBV19 and TRBJ2-1, with 9 bases identical to TRBD2. Germline V gene data show CDR1 as LNHDA and CDR2 as SQIVND (reference sequence). The length of the CDR3 is 13 residues. After removal of 5 bases from V and 10 bases from J, the junction contained 6 bases not matched to a gene.

V is TRBV5-1 and J is TRBJ2-7; D not resolved. Germline V gives CDR1 SGHRS, CDR2 YFSETQ. Trimming left V 5 bases short and J 1 base short, with 10 bases between. CDR3 length: 13 residues. The DNA of the CDR3 is TGCGCCAGCAGGGGGTTCGGTTCCTACGAGCAGTACTTC. It specifies CASRGFGSYEQYF.

The chain recombines TRBV25-1 with TRBJ2-2; perhaps TRBD2 as D (6 bases). In germline, CDR1 is MGHDK, CDR2 SYGVNS. V lost 2 bases and J 6 bases, leaving 10 bases between the germline ends. The CDR3 runs 14 residues. The CDR3 is CASSEGGSAGELFF. In DNA, the CDR3 is TGTGCCAGCAGTGAAGGGGGGTCAGCCGGGGAGCTGTTTTTT.

The chain links TRBV18 to TRBJ1-5, with 10 positions matching TRBD1. Looked up from germline, CDR1 is KGHSH and CDR2 is LQKENI. Trimming at V came to 3 bases and at J to 6 bases, leaving 8 bases not matched to a gene. The CDR3 is made up of 16 amino acids. CDR3 in amino acids: CASSPRGTGAGQPQHF. The CDR3 DNA follows: TGTGCCAGCTCACCTCGCGGGACAGGGGCTGGTCAGCCCCAGCATTTT.

The count of this clone is one. J is TRBJ1-2 and V is TRBV19; TRBD1 matches at 9 bases. CDR1 and CDR2 (germline): LNHDA, SQIVND (reference sequence). With V trimmed by 9 bases and J by 8 bases, 4 bases remained unmatched. This CDR3 is built from 11 residues. CDR3 in DNA: TGTGCCAGCTGGACAGGGGAAGGCTACACCTTC. Translating gives CASWTGEGYTF.

The genes are TRBV7-9 and TRBJ2-7, with 11 bases that match TRBD2. J was trimmed by 7 bases and V by 3 bases; bases with no gene match: 11. In germline, CDR1 is SEHNR, CDR2 FQNEAQ (reference sequence). This CDR3 contains 16 residues. CDR3 in DNA: TGTGCCAGCAGCTTCCTACCGACTAGCGGGATAGGTGAGCAGTACTTC. Its protein is CASSFLPTSGIGEQYF.

The chain couples TRBV6-4 to TRBJ2-1; possibly TRBD2 for D (6 bases). The CDR3 sequence is 15 residues long. The germline V gene has CDR1 MRHNA and CDR2 SNTAGT. V lost 10 bases and J lost 2, with 18 bases in between. CDR3 nucleotide sequence: TGTGCCACCGCCGCCGAGGAGGGCCCCTACAATGAGCAGTTCTTC. Protein sequence: CATAAEEGPYNEQFF.

The chain joins TRBV7-3 to TRBJ2-5; no clear D gene. The ends were cut back, 5 bases at V and 2 bases at J, with 6 bases in the middle. Germline values: CDR1 SGHTA, CDR2 FQGTGA. This CDR3 is 12 amino acids long. CDR3 bases: TGTGCCAGCAGCAATGATCAAGAGACCCAGTACTTC. This encodes CASSNDQETQYF.

V usage is TRBV6-6 and J usage is TRBJ2-1, with 9 bases matching TRBD1. Unmatched junction bases numbered 12, after V lost 4 bases and J lost 8 bases. The V gene's germline CDR1 is MNHNY and CDR2 SVGAGI (reference sequence). The CDR3 spans 16 residues. The DNA of the CDR3 is TGTGCCAGCAGTTCCCCGGACAGGGGATTGGGATATGAGCAGTTCTTC. It is translated as CASSSPDRGLGYEQFF.

The chain combines TRBV18 with TRBJ2-5, with 10 bases aligning to TRBD2. Trimming at V came to 6 bases and at J to 2 bases, leaving 9 bases not matched to a gene. This CDR3 region has 16 residues. In germline, CDR1 is KGHSH, CDR2 LQKENI. CDR3: CASSPEASGGQETQYF. CDR3 DNA: TGTGCCAGCTCCCCCGAAGCTAGCGGGGGACAAGAGACCCAGTACTTC.

The rearrangement joins TRBV7-8 to TRBJ2-7, with D unclear. Germline-derived CDR1 and CDR2 are SGHVS and FQNEAQ. The CDR3 consists of 14 residues. V shed 2 bases and J shed 2 bases, with 10 bases lying between them. CDR3 nucleotides: TGTGCCAGCAGCTTAATGAGGCCCCCCTACGAGCAGTACTTC. This encodes CASSLMRPPYEQYF.

The J gene is TRBJ2-3, the V gene TRBV14; D not certain. CDR1 SGHDN and CDR2 FVKESK come from the germline V gene. The V gene lost 4 bases and the J gene lost 0 bases, with 14 bases spanning the gap. The CDR3 extends over 16 amino acids. The CDR3 DNA is TGTGCCAGCAGCCGATTAAGGCAGACTAGCACAGATACGCAGTATTTT. It specifies CASSRLRQTSTDTQYF.

This clone was counted only a few times. The J gene is TRBJ1-1, the V gene TRBV5-4; D not certain. Trimming took 2 bases from V and 1 from J, leaving 6 bases between them. The CDR3 runs to 13 residues. The germline CDR1 and CDR2 sequences are SGHNT and YYREEE (reference sequence). The CDR3 nucleotides read TGTGCCAGCAGCTTCTGGACGAACACTGAAGCTTTCTTT. It encodes CASSFWTNTEAFF. Variable domain in full (rest from reference TRBV5-4 and TRBJ1-1): ETGVTQSPTHLIKTRGQQVTLRCSSQSGHNTVSWYQQALGQGPQFIFQYYREEENGRGNFPPRFSGLQFPNYSSELNVNALELDDSALYLCASSFWTNTEAFFGQGTRLTVV.

This clone was recorded once. The genes are TRBV3-1 (or the pseudogene TRBV3-2) and TRBJ2-6; 8 positions match TRBD1. The CDR3 extends over 15 amino acids. The trim removed 1 base at V and 4 bases at J, leaving 0 bases unmatched. Germline V CDR1 and CDR2: LGHDT, YNNKEL (reference sequence). The CDR3 sequence is CASSQGTGGANVLTF. The DNA for the CDR3 is TGTGCCAGCAGCCAAGGGACAGGGGGGGCCAACGTCCTGACTTTC.

As to this clone: Different DNA sequences within this sample yield the same CDR3. The chain employs TRBV7-2 and TRBJ2-7; D unclear. The V gene's germline CDR1 is SGHTA and CDR2 FQGNSA. CDR3 length equals 13 residues. V was clipped by 0 bases and J by 1 base, with 4 bases between them. This chain's CDR3 is CASSLAGSYEQYF. CDR3 coding DNA: TGTGCCAGCAGCTTAGCGGGGTCCTACGAGCAGTACTTC.

This rearrangement joins TRBV6-1 to TRBJ2-7, with 7 bases lining up with TRBD1. CDR1 MNHNS and CDR2 SASEGT come from the germline V gene. The CDR3 sequence is 17 residues long. V shed 2 bases, J shed 1 base, and the junction held 11 bases outside the gene matches. CDR3 bases: TGTGCCAGCAGTGAAAGCCTTGGACAGGTCTTTTCCTACGAGCAGTACTTC. It translates to CASSESLGQVFSYEQYF.

The V gene is TRBV4-2, the J gene TRBJ2-6; D unresolved. The V and J ends lost 0 bases and 0 bases respectively, with 6 bases between them. CDR3 length: 16 residues. Germline V gene lookup returns CDR1 LGHNA and CDR2 YNFKEQ. The CDR3 coding sequence is TGTGCCAGCAGCCAAGATGAGGTCTCTGGGGCCAACGTCCTGACTTTC. Translation gives CASSQDEVSGANVLTF.

The chain is built from TRBV24-1 and TRBJ2-1; the D is unclear. V was pared by 4 bases and J by 5 bases, with 20 bases between. CDR1 and CDR2 (germline): KGHDR, SFDVKD. The CDR3 spans 17 residues. CDR3 sequence: CATSDPVPGQVDNEQFF. The CDR3 nucleotides read TGTGCCACCAGTGACCCCGTCCCTGGGCAGGTTGACAATGAGCAGTTCTTC.

This chain uses TRBV5-3 with TRBJ1-4, with D possibly being TRBD1 (5 bases). TRBV5-3 is marked as an open reading frame, function uncertain. CDR3 size: 15 residues. With 3 bases removed from V and 8 bases from J, the gap between germline ends came to 17 bases. The CDR3 DNA reads as TGTGCCAGAAGCTGGCCGGTGGACAAGGACGAAAAACTGTTTTTT. Translating it yields CARSWPVDKDEKLFF.